What follows describes a single TCR beta chain. Its binding antigen is unknown. No base quality values were provided; no much bigger clone lies one nucleotide off. This sample is drawn from a study of identical twins (dated by TCRdb to the mid-2010s). In terms of the full investigation: The study deep-sequenced TCR alpha and beta repertoires from monozygotic twins, unrelated adults of various ages and cord blood to test whether fetal clonotypes persist. To rule out contamination, replicate twin experiments were performed at different times with different library preparation protocols.

The CDR3 sequence holds 17 residues, the cysteine and phenylalanine included. Only the CDR3 portion is preserved as DNA: 51 bases, with reading frame beginning at the first base. The germline V gene supplies CDR1 SGDLS and CDR2 YYNGEE. The trim is 0 bases for V and 0 bases for J, with a gap of 10 bases between the germline ends. Only healthy Caucasian donors were included. The twin cohort comprised three pairs of female monozygotic twins, all aged about 18 to 30 years. Miltenyi CD45RO+ enrichment and human naive T-cell isolation kits were used to isolate memory (CD45RO+) and naive T cells from PBMC. The investigation overall reported the following: Zero-insertion analyses could be partly confounded by invariant T cells such as MAIT and iNKT, though diverse VJ usage argued against such confounding for most clonotypes. Excess twin sharing in beta out-of-frame sequences was weaker because fewer shared sequences lowered the signal-to-noise ratio. Because the same donors could not be followed over many years, the conclusions depended on cross-sectional statistical analysis. In monozygotic twins, out-of-frame TCR alpha sharing was systematically underestimated by recombination models, although the models agreed with sharing between unrelated individuals. Compared with coincidental sharing between unrelated individuals, out-of-frame TCR alpha sequences shared between twins showed an excess of sequences with low generation probability. Abundant cord blood beta clonotypes had fewer insertions, young adult naive repertoires showed a similar but weaker trend, and memory repertoires showed no such trend.

The library relied on 5' RACE. The sample was run on an Illumina HiSeq 2000. Template switching added a universal primer binding site, and the final cDNA carried a unique molecular identifier that allowed TCR cDNA molecules to be counted accurately. Specific primers in the conserved constant-segment region were used to synthesize first-strand cDNA for TCR alpha and beta chains. To control for contamination, each cDNA library was double barcoded with a SMART-Mk sample barcode plus Illumina barcodes. TruSeq adapter sequences and Illumina sample barcodes were added in two successive PCR steps. The TCR alpha and beta cDNA libraries were sequenced on the Illumina HiSeq platform using custom primers. Concerning the study's data processing: Raw reads were processed with MiGEC to extract unique molecular identifiers, and MiXCR was used to determine CDR3 positions. For each individual, recombination models were inferred using an EM algorithm with the repgenHMM and IGoR tools. Shared clonotypes were analyzed with the tcR package in R, and sharing was normalized by the product of cloneset sizes. To study raw recombination free of thymic and clonal selection effects, out-of-frame nonproductive sequences were analyzed. The public sequencing data were trimmed at Q25 with fastp and processed into clonotypes with MiXCR by TCRdb, which kept only in-frame beta chains. Under each unique CDR3 protein, matching rows form one entry showing the most common genes and DNA. The V and J calls reflect TCRdb's pipeline rather than the authors' work. The sample table records about 240,000 distinct CDR3 sequences; about 13% of these occur just once. The ten biggest clones cover around 4% of the sample.

This same sample was also taken into another study, of yellow fever vaccine responses in identical twins. Drawing on the second study: The authors reported that the T cell response to vaccination in identical twins appeared partly convergent and partly personalized. In the study, vaccine-responding T cell clones were precisely tracked in identical twins.

This sequence was found in a woman aged 18-29 years in good health. Sequenced sample: memory (CD45RO+) T cells sorted from blood. This specimen's cell subset or site label, interpreted: CD45RO+ enriched T cells. Recombination joined TRBV9 with TRBJ2-6; the D gene is possibly TRBD2, with 5 bases matching. The nucleotide sequence reads as follows: TGTGCCAGCAGCGTAGTTGGAGGTTCCTCTGGGGCCAACGTCCTGACTTTC. The encoded protein is CASSVVGGSSGANVLTF. The CDR3, completed at both ends by the reference TRBV9 and TRBJ2-6 genes, gives the full variable domain DSGVTQTPKHLITATGQRVTLRCSPRSGDLSVYWYQQSLDQGLQFLIQYYNGEERAKGNILERFSAQQFPDLHSELNLSSLELGDSALYFCASSVVGGSSGANVLTFGAGSRLTVL.